Listed here are 19 T cell receptor beta chains from one sample, sequenced in a study of T cells in Graves' hyperthyroidism and ophthalmopathy. Authors of the study amplified TCR beta CDR3 regions from RNA transcripts. First-round RT-PCR of the TCR CDR3 relied on the HTBI primer set. TCRdb used MiXCR to reprocess the multiplex PCR reads, holding one entry per CDR3 protein. The sample lists around 400,000 distinct CDR3 sequences, 15% to 18% seen once, with 25% to 30% in the top ten. Sequencing was carried out using blood. All receptors come from a woman younger than 30 with Graves' hyperthyroidism that later progressed to Graves' ophthalmopathy.

V is TRBV4-3 and J is TRBJ2-7; 9 bases are a match to TRBD2. Germline CDR1 LGHNA, CDR2 YSLEER. V shed 0 bases, J shed 6 bases, and the junction held 6 bases outside the gene matches. The CDR3 consists of 15 residues. The CDR3 DNA follows: TGCGCCAGCAGCCAAGATAGGGCTAGCGGGGCCGAGCAGTACTTC. Translating it yields CASSQDRASGAEQYF.

The V and J genes are TRBV28 and TRBJ2-7, with 7 bases aligning to TRBD1. CDR1 is MDHEN, CDR2 SYDVKM, per germline. Unmatched junction bases numbered 8, after V lost 7 bases and J lost 2 bases. CDR3 length: 14 residues. The CDR3 region is CASKPGQMPYEQYF. The CDR3 nucleotides are TGTGCCAGCAAACCGGGACAGATGCCCTACGAGCAGTACTTC.

The gene calls are TRBV4-2 and TRBJ2-7; 12 positions match TRBD2. The CDR3 has 17 residues. CDR1 LGHNA and CDR2 YNFKEQ come from the germline V gene. The junction had 8 bases not matched to a gene; V was cut back by 4 bases and J by 1 base. The CDR3 region has the DNA TGTGCCAGCAGCCCAAAGACTAGCGGGAGTGTGTCCTACGAGCAGTACTTC. It codes for CASSPKTSGSVSYEQYF.

This clonotype was detected only a few times. A clone one base away is much larger, so this may be a read error. The chain carries TRBV28 and TRBJ1-3; D is unclear. CDR1 and CDR2 (germline): MDHEN, SYDVKM. This CDR3 spans 14 amino acids. The CDR3 nucleotides are TGTGCCAGCAGTTTAGACGGCTCTGGAAGCACCATATATTTT. Its protein product is CASSLDGSGSTIYF.

This clonotype was counted ten times or more. The V call is TRBV11-1, the J call TRBJ2-5; D call uncertain. The CDR3 loop spans 15 amino acids. CDR1 SGHAT and CDR2 FQDESV come from the germline V gene (reference sequence). The V gene lost 1 base and the J gene lost 6 bases, with 15 bases spanning the gap. The CDR3 region is CASSLDGSFRKTQYF. The CDR3 region has the DNA TGTGCCAGCAGCTTAGATGGCTCATTCAGGAAGACCCAGTACTTC.

About this clonotype itself: The germline gene is not matched at one end of the junction; a read error may be the cause. The V gene is TRBV30, the J gene TRBJ1-3; 7 nucleotides align to TRBD1. CDR3 length: 14 amino acids. Germline V gene sequence: CDR1 GTSNPN, CDR2 SVGIG (reference sequence). CDR3: CAWSVDRAGNTISF. For the CDR3, the DNA is TGTGCCTGGAGTGTAGACAGGGCTGGAAACACCATATCTTTT. Looking up the rest from reference TRBV30 and TRBJ1-3 gives the full variable domain: SQTIHQWPATLVQPVGSPLSLECTVEGTSNPNLYWYRQAAGRGLQLLFYSVGIGQISSEVPQNLSASRPQDRQFILSSKKLLLSDSGFYLCAWSVDRAGNTISFGEGSWLTVV.

This clonotype was recorded at least ten times. This chain uses TRBV5-1 with TRBJ1-1; no definite D call. CDR1 is SGHRS and CDR2 is YFSETQ in the germline V gene. The CDR3 has 13 amino acids. V dropped 4 bases and J dropped 3 bases, with 10 bases sitting between them. The CDR3 here is CASSRNKDTEAFF. The CDR3 region has the DNA TGCGCCAGCAGCCGTAACAAGGACACTGAAGCTTTCTTT. The whole variable domain, filled in from reference TRBV5-1 and TRBJ1-1, reads KAGVTQTPRYLIKTRGQQVTLSCSPISGHRSVSWYQQTPGQGLQFLFEYFSETQRNKGNFPGRFSGRQFSNSRSEMNVSTLELGDSALYLCASSRNKDTEAFFGQGTRLTVV.

This clonotype showed up just a few times. The chain couples TRBV25-1 to TRBJ2-1; 8 positions match TRBD2. This CDR3 contains 16 residues. The V and J ends lost 3 bases and 6 bases, in that order; junction bases with no gene match: 10. Germline CDR1 is MGHDK and CDR2 is SYGVNS. The CDR3 spells CASSDLTSGDFNEQFF. The CDR3 nucleotides read TGTGCCAGCAGTGACCTCACTAGCGGAGACTTCAATGAGCAGTTCTTC.

This clonotype was recorded at least ten times. The chain recombines TRBV7-9 with TRBJ2-7, with TRBD2 matching 7 bases. CDR1 and CDR2 from the germline V gene are SEHNR and FQNEAQ (reference sequence). The V gene end was trimmed by 5 bases and the J gene end by 5 bases; junction bases not matched to a gene: 12. This CDR3 comprises 15 residues. CDR3 in DNA: TGTGCCAGCAGCGCCGTCACCGGGGGGTCTAACGAGCAGTACTTC. This translates into CASSAVTGGSNEQYF.

The genes are TRBV15 and TRBJ1-1, with unresolved D. The V gene lost 3 bases and the J gene lost 4 bases, with 9 bases spanning the gap. Germline V lookup: CDR1 LNHNV, CDR2 YYDKDF (reference sequence). CDR3 length: 13 amino acids. CDR3 in DNA: TGTGCCACCAGCAGCCTTCTGGGCACTGAAGCTTTCTTT. This translates into CATSSLLGTEAFF.

As concerns this clonotype: The junction shows a germline mismatch at one end, possibly a read error. V gene TRBV7-3 combines with J gene TRBJ2-1, with unresolved D. This CDR3 comprises 14 residues. CDR1 SGHTA and CDR2 FQGTGA come from the germline V gene. The CDR3 here is CASSLTANYNGQFF. CDR3 nucleotide sequence: TGTGCCAGCAGCTTAACAGCGAACTACAATGGGCAGTTCTTC.

This clonotype was detected only a few times. This chain joins TRBV6-1 and TRBJ1-1; D gene unclear. Trimming stripped 2 bases from V and 5 bases from J, with 9 bases between. In germline, CDR1 is MNHNS, CDR2 SASEGT. The CDR3 sequence is 13 residues long. The CDR3 DNA reads as TGTGCCAGCAGTGAACAGGTTCGGACTGAAGCTTTCTTT. Amino acids: CASSEQVRTEAFF.

J is TRBJ2-1 and V is TRBV6-1, with D perhaps TRBD2 (7 bases). V gave up 5 bases and J gave up 4 bases, with 18 bases separating them. The CDR3 has 16 residues. Germline V gene sequence: CDR1 MNHNS, CDR2 SASEGT. CDR3 nucleotide sequence: TGTGCCAGCAGTCCGACAGCGGGACACATATACAATGAGCAGTTCTTC. Translation gives CASSPTAGHIYNEQFF.

A remark on this clonotype: A much larger clonotype is one base distant, so this may be a read error. The chain joins TRBV12-3 or TRBV12-4 to TRBJ1-1, with D unresolved. The length of the CDR3 is 12 residues. V lost 6 bases and J lost 0, with 5 bases in between. The CDR3, as DNA: TGTGCCAGCAGGGTAATGAACACTGAAGCTTTCTTT. Encoded protein: CASRVMNTEAFF.

This clonotype was seen ten or more times. This chain joins TRBV12-3 or TRBV12-4 and TRBJ1-3; 8 bases agree with TRBD1. CDR3 size: 15 residues. Trimming cost V 4 bases and J 1 base; bases outside gene matches: 3. The CDR3 region is CASSWTGYSGNTIYF. The CDR3 coding sequence is TGTGCCAGCAGTTGGACAGGGTATTCTGGAAACACCATATATTTT.

This clonotype was found many times. The J gene is TRBJ2-3, the V gene TRBV12-3 or TRBV12-4; TRBD2 matches at 13 bases. The CDR3 loop spans 20 amino acids. V trimming: 6 bases; J trimming: 0 bases; junction bases outside the gene matches: 15. Here the CDR3 reads CASSRYLLAGGRTSTDTQYF. The CDR3 nucleotides are TGTGCCAGCAGCCGTTACCTACTAGCGGGAGGGCGTACTAGCACAGATACGCAGTATTTT.

This clonotype was counted many times. This chain joins TRBV20-1 and TRBJ2-2; 10 positions match TRBD2. CDR1 and CDR2 from the germline V gene are DFQATT and SNEGSKA (reference sequence). The CDR3 extends over 16 amino acids. The ends lost 0 bases at V and 5 bases at J; junction bases unmatched: 6. This chain's CDR3 is CSARDGSGRQTGELFF. The CDR3 DNA reads as TGCAGTGCTAGAGATGGTAGCGGGAGGCAAACCGGGGAGCTGTTTTTT.

This clonotype came up many times. V gene TRBV20-1 combines with J gene TRBJ2-5; a possible D gene is TRBD2 (5 bases). The CDR3 sequence is 16 residues long. Per the germline V gene, CDR1 is DFQATT and CDR2 is SNEGSKA (reference sequence). V lost 3 bases to trimming and J lost 2 bases, with 19 bases between them. CDR3 region: CSARNFGIGRQETQYF. Written as DNA, the CDR3 is TGCAGTGCTAGGAATTTCGGGATAGGGCGACAAGAGACCCAGTACTTC.

V gene TRBV28 combines with J gene TRBJ1-6, with 8 nucleotides matching TRBD1. Trimming removed 6 bases from V and 4 bases from J; junction bases left unmatched: 11. This CDR3 is 17 amino acids long. Germline assignment: CDR1 MDHEN and CDR2 SYDVKM. The chain's CDR3 is CASRRSSRQGYNSPLHF. DNA of the CDR3: TGTGCCAGCAGACGGTCCTCCCGACAGGGGTATAATTCACCCCTCCACTTT.